The rows below give T cell receptor beta chains drawn from one sample of a study of identical twins' blood T cells. From the 5' RACE reads, TCRdb called clonotypes with MiXCR, one entry per CDR3 protein. The sample lists 400,000 or so distinct CDR3 sequences, 25% to 35% occurring once. The sample taken for sequencing was PBMCs. The receptors stem from a woman aged 18-49 years in good health. CDR3s include the opening cysteine and the closing phenylalanine or tryptophan. The D gene is left open where the match is weak. Expanded clones get a size class; other rows say once, few or many, or leave the size out.

d_gene,abundance,v_gene,j_gene,CDR3aa,CDR3nt
.,many,TRBV7-9,TRBJ2-1,CASSLDGSSYNEQFF,TGTGCCAGCAGCTTAGACGGGAGCTCCTACAATGAGCAGTTCTTC
.,.,TRBV10-3,TRBJ2-2,CAILGEGGTGELFF,TGTGCCATCCTTGGGGAAGGAGGCACCGGGGAGCTGTTTTTT
TRBD1,.,TRBV10-3,TRBJ1-5,CAISTGTGGETQHF,TGTGCCATCAGTACCGGGACAGGGGGCGAAACCCAACATTTT
TRBD1,few,TRBV3-1,TRBJ2-2,CASSQDREAGELFF,TGTGCCAGCAGCCAGGACAGGGAAGCCGGGGAGCTGTTTTTT
TRBD1,few,TRBV6-6,TRBJ2-3,CASSYAGQGPDTQYF,TGTGCCAGCAGTTACGCGGGACAGGGCCCAGATACGCAGTATTTT
.,.,TRBV6-5,TRBJ1-1,CASSYSPLEALAFF,TGTGCCAGCAGTTACTCGCCCCTTGAGGCCTTAGCTTTCTTT
.,.,TRBV19,TRBJ1-4,CASSILGSGNEKLFF,TGTGCCAGTAGTATCCTTGGAAGTGGGAATGAAAAACTGTTTTTT
.,.,TRBV3-1,TRBJ1-5,CASSQLRQPQHF,TGTGCCAGCAGCCAGCTAAGACAGCCCCAGCATTTT
TRBD2,few,TRBV11-3,TRBJ2-7,CASSLEVSGGLPYEQYF,TGTGCCAGCAGCTTAGAAGTTAGCGGGGGACTACCCTACGAGCAGTACTTC
.,few,TRBV29-1,TRBJ1-2,CSVEEDSGYTF,TGCAGCGTTGAGGAGGACAGTGGCTACACCTTC
TRBD2,.,TRBV20-1,TRBJ2-1,CSAHTSANNEQFF,TGCAGTGCGCACACTAGCGCTAACAATGAGCAGTTCTTC
TRBD1,.,TRBV2,TRBJ1-1,CASTGGMNTEAFF,TGTGCCAGCACAGGGGGTATGAACACTGAAGCTTTCTTT
.,many,TRBV12-3/TRBV12-4,TRBJ1-3,CASSLVAGQGNTIYF,TGTGCCAGCAGTTTAGTCGCAGGGCAAGGAAACACCATATATTTT
.,.,TRBV30,TRBJ1-1,CAWSVLGVRGTEAFF,TGTGCCTGGAGTGTACTCGGGGTAAGGGGCACTGAAGCTTTCTTT
.,.,TRBV29-1,TRBJ2-1,CSHHRNREGYNEQFF,TGCAGCCACCATAGGAACAGGGAAGGGTACAATGAGCAGTTCTTC
TRBD1,.,TRBV11-2,TRBJ1-2,CASSLLSGGDGYTF,TGTGCCAGCAGCTTACTTTCAGGGGGGGATGGCTACACCTTC
.,few,TRBV29-1,TRBJ2-1,CSVLLNEQFF,TGCAGCGTTCTCCTCAATGAGCAGTTCTTC
.,.,TRBV4-2,TRBJ2-1,CASSQDPAISYNEQFF,TGTGCCAGCAGCCAAGATCCAGCGATATCCTACAATGAGCAGTTCTTC
.,few,TRBV7-9,TRBJ2-3,CASVRGGYTDTQYF,TGTGCCAGCGTTAGAGGCGGTTACACAGATACGCAGTATTTT
TRBD1,.,TRBV5-1,TRBJ2-7,CASSSLTGLAYEQYF,TGCGCCAGCAGCTCCTTGACAGGGCTGGCCTACGAGCAGTACTTC
.,.,TRBV20-1,TRBJ1-1,CSARRGSGRADTEAFF,TGCAGTGCCCGTCGGGGCAGCGGACGCGCGGACACTGAAGCTTTCTTT
TRBD1,.,TRBV2,TRBJ2-2,CVSTRDRVYFGELFF,TGTGTCAGCACCCGGGACAGGGTGTATTTCGGGGAGCTGTTTTTT
TRBD2,many,TRBV5-4,TRBJ2-1,CASSSTLAVGYNEQFF,TGTGCCAGCAGCTCGACACTAGCGGTAGGTTACAATGAGCAGTTCTTC
.,.,TRBV7-9,TRBJ2-7,CASSHGPNEQYF,TGTGCCAGCAGCCATGGACCTAACGAGCAGTACTTC
TRBD1,.,TRBV5-8,TRBJ1-2,CASISGTGYEEGYTF,TGTGCCAGCATCTCTGGGACAGGCTATGAGGAGGGCTACACCTTC
.,.,TRBV19,TRBJ1-5,CASSIVGGLSNQPQHF,TGTGCCAGTAGTATAGTTGGGGGCCTAAGCAATCAGCCCCAGCATTTT
TRBD1,few,TRBV6-2/TRBV6-3,TRBJ1-5,CASSYPDRDRTQHF,TGTGCCAGCAGTTACCCGGACAGGGATCGGACCCAGCATTTT
.,.,TRBV7-2,TRBJ2-4,CASGEPAKNIQYF,TGTGCCAGCGGAGAACCAGCCAAAAACATTCAGTACTTC
TRBD1,once,TRBV7-9,TRBJ1-1,CASSNGQGNTEAFF,TGTGCCAGCAGCAACGGACAGGGAAACACTGAAGCTTTCTTT
.,.,TRBV3-1,TRBJ2-5,CASSQFFGTQYF,.
TRBD2,.,TRBV7-8,TRBJ2-3,CAGSPKGLAGYLTDTQYF,TGTGCCGGCAGCCCAAAGGGACTAGCGGGGTATCTCACAGATACGCAGTATTTT
TRBD1,.,TRBV6-6,TRBJ1-3,CASSRRTGGSGNAIYF,TGTGCCAGCAGCCGACGGACAGGGGGCTCCGGAAACGCCATATATTTT
.,.,TRBV28,TRBJ2-1,CASRYGGSYNEQFF,TGTGCCAGCAGATACGGAGGCTCCTACAATGAGCAGTTCTTC
.,few,TRBV6-5,TRBJ1-6,CASRGLTNSPLHF,TGTGCCAGCAGAGGACTGACTAATTCACCCCTCCACTTT
.,.,TRBV6-5,TRBJ2-7,CASSYGPVGEAYEQYF,TGTGCCAGCAGTTATGGTCCTGTGGGGGAGGCCTACGAGCAGTACTTC
.,.,TRBV5-4,TRBJ2-1,CASSLARADEQFF,TGTGCCAGCAGCTTGGCCAGGGCCGATGAGCAGTTCTTC
.,.,TRBV29-1,TRBJ2-7,CSVSSLDGRNGEQYF,TGCAGCGTTTCATCGCTAGACGGGAGAAACGGGGAGCAGTACTTC
.,.,TRBV19,TRBJ2-7,CASSIGRSSYEQYF,TGTGCCAGTAGTATAGGCAGGTCTTCCTACGAGCAGTACTTC
.,few,TRBV12-3/TRBV12-4,TRBJ1-1,CASSLTGPEAFF,TGTGCCAGCAGTTTAACAGGCCCTGAAGCTTTCTTT
TRBD2,.,TRBV20-1,TRBJ2-3,CSASGRGRSLSSSTDTQYF,TGCAGTGCAAGCGGGAGGGGGCGAAGCTTAAGTTCTAGCACAGATACGCAGTATTTT
TRBD1,.,TRBV13,TRBJ2-1,CASSSTGERYNEQFF,TGTGCCAGCAGCTCAACAGGGGAAAGGTACAATGAGCAGTTCTTC
TRBD1,few,TRBV10-3,TRBJ2-7,CAISDTRDRVEQYF,TGTGCCATCAGTGATACGAGGGACAGGGTCGAGCAGTACTTC
.,.,TRBV5-1,TRBJ2-5,CASSFQGWSQGTQYF,TGCGCCAGCAGCTTCCAGGGATGGAGTCAAGGGACCCAGTACTTC
.,many,TRBV20-1,TRBJ1-4,CSARGLTGTTNEKLFF,TGCAGTGCTAGAGGACTTACCGGGACAACTAATGAAAAACTGTTTTTT
.,.,TRBV6-5,TRBJ1-1,CASSYSGTGGTEAFF,TGTGCCAGCAGTTATTCTGGGACGGGGGGCACTGAAGCTTTCTTT
.,.,TRBV6-2/TRBV6-3,TRBJ2-1,CASSSDSSYNEQFF,TGTGCCAGCAGTTCGGACAGTTCCTACAATGAGCAGTTCTTC
.,.,TRBV7-2,TRBJ1-1,CASSKGTTAAFF,TGTGCCAGCAGCAAAGGTACGACGGCAGCTTTCTTT
.,.,TRBV19,TRBJ1-5,CASSIGYSNQPQHF,TGTGCCAGTAGTATTGGGTATAGCAATCAGCCCCAGCATTTT